Following are 11 T cell receptor beta chains from one sample sequenced in a study of vaccination and CD4 T cells after COVID-19 (dated by TCRdb to between 2021 and 2024). According to the study, the label for this sample's time point signals: late sampling 161 to 241 days after vaccination in a few convalescent patients. The sample's treatment or condition, from its label and the paper: approximately nine-day PBMC culture with coronavirus spike peptide pools or control peptides (ViraFEST assay). No antigen has been assigned to these receptors. Receptor amplification or capture employed PCR. Sequencing instrument: Illumina iSeq 100. At the Johns Hopkins FTIC core, DNA from the cultured CD4+ T cells underwent TCR sequencing with the Oncomine TCR Beta short-read assay. The raw public reads went through TCRdb reprocessing: fastp at Q25, MiXCR clone calling, in-frame beta chains kept. Identical CDR3 protein sequences are pooled into one entry, listed with their most common genes and DNA. The sample profile shows about 22,000 distinct CDR3 sequences; around 30% of them were found once. Of the sample, approximately 8.9% falls within the top ten clones.

The specimen was CD4+ T cells from blood, cultured in vitro, collected about 7 months after SARS-CoV-2 vaccination. The source is a human donor who had recovered from COVID-19.

The chain is built from TRBV6-2 or TRBV6-3 and TRBJ2-5; 7 bases match TRBD1. The CDR3 consists of 14 residues. Germline-derived CDR1 and CDR2 are MNHEY and SVGEGT. The junction had 7 bases not matched to a gene; V was cut back by 8 bases and J by 1 base. CDR3 protein: CASDRPGGQETQYF. For the CDR3, the DNA is TGTGCCAGCGATCGACCAGGGGGCCAAGAGACCCAGTACTTC.

A few counts support this clonotype. The V call is TRBV28, the J call TRBJ2-7; D is ambiguous. Trimming stripped 6 bases from V and 4 bases from J, with 16 bases between. This CDR3 contains 14 residues. Germline CDR1 and CDR2: MDHEN and SYDVKM. The CDR3, as DNA: TGTGCCAGCAGCCCCACCGTCCCAGGATACGAGCAGTACTTC. As protein: CASSPTVPGYEQYF. The full variable domain, rest sourced from reference TRBV28 and TRBJ2-7, is DVKVTQSSRYLVKRTGEKVFLECVQDMDHENMFWYRQDPGLGLRLIYFSYDVKMKEKGDIPEGYSVSREKKERFSLILESASTNQTSMYLCASSPTVPGYEQYFGPGTRLTVT.

The sample holds a few counts of this clonotype. The rearrangement links TRBV24-1 to TRBJ1-2, with D unclear. The germline gives CDR1 KGHDR, CDR2 SFDVKD. This CDR3 is 12 amino acids long. The V gene lost 3 bases and the J gene lost 6 bases, with 7 bases spanning the gap. Here the CDR3 DNA reads TGTGCCACCAGTGATCCCGGTCATGGCTACACCTTC. Translated, it gives CATSDPGHGYTF.

The CDR3 sequence is CASSIGTEYSYEQYF. CDR3 DNA: TGTGCCAGCAGCATCGGGACAGAATATTCCTACGAGCAGTACTTC. The chain couples TRBV28 to TRBJ2-7, with 7 nucleotides matching TRBD1. The J segment lost 1 base and the V segment lost 6 bases, leaving 9 bases of the junction unmatched. Per germline, CDR1 MDHEN and CDR2 SYDVKM. This CDR3 is built from 15 residues. Supplemented by reference TRBV28 and TRBJ2-7, the full variable domain reads DVKVTQSSRYLVKRTGEKVFLECVQDMDHENMFWYRQDPGLGLRLIYFSYDVKMKEKGDIPEGYSVSREKKERFSLILESASTNQTSMYLCASSIGTEYSYEQYFGPGTRLTVT.

This clonotype was picked up a small number of times. This chain connects TRBV24-1 to TRBJ1-5, with D tentatively TRBD1 (5 bases). Germline-derived CDR1 and CDR2 are KGHDR and SFDVKD. Trimming left V 0 bases short and J 5 bases short, with 19 bases between. The CDR3 runs 18 residues. CDR3 residues: CATSDLPRGAEADQPQHF. The CDR3 DNA is TGTGCCACCAGTGATTTGCCCCGGGGCGCAGAGGCGGATCAGCCCCAGCATTTT.

The V gene is TRBV4-1, the J gene TRBJ2-5; 13 bases fit TRBD2. Germline V gene sequence: CDR1 MGHRA, CDR2 YSYEKL. The CDR3 is made up of 18 amino acids. Losses at the gene ends were 1 base for V and 3 bases for J; bases not matched to a gene: 8. The CDR3: CASSQAATGTSGKETQYF. The DNA for the CDR3 is TGCGCCAGCAGCCAAGCCGCGACCGGGACTAGCGGGAAAGAGACCCAGTACTTC.

This chain joins TRBV7-2 and TRBJ1-2; 10 nucleotides match TRBD1. V was clipped by 5 bases and J by 6 bases; unmatched bases: 6. Germline V gives CDR1 SGHTA, CDR2 FQGNSA. The CDR3 is 14 amino acids. The chain's CDR3 is CASSLKTGGNGYTF. For the CDR3, the DNA is TGTGCCAGCAGCCTGAAGACAGGGGGCAATGGCTACACCTTC. Supplemented by reference TRBV7-2 and TRBJ1-2, the full variable domain reads GAGVSQSPSNKVTEKGKDVELRCDPISGHTALYWYRQSLGQGLEFLIYFQGNSAPDKSGLPSDRFSAERTGGSVSTLTIQRTQQEDSAVYLCASSLKTGGNGYTFGSGTRLTVV.

This clonotype has only a few counts. The gene calls are TRBV7-6 and TRBJ2-3; D uncertain. This CDR3 has 16 amino acids. Between the trimmed V and J ends, which lost 5 bases and 2 bases, there was a span of 17 bases. The germline V gene encodes CDR1 SGHVS and CDR2 FNYEAQ. The CDR3: CASSLSVGVITDTQYF. The CDR3 DNA reads TGTGCCAGCAGCCTAAGCGTCGGAGTCATCACAGATACGCAGTATTTT. Complete variable domain (other parts from reference TRBV7-6 and TRBJ2-3): GAGVSQSPRYKVTKRGQDVALRCDPISGHVSLYWYRQALGQGPEFLTYFNYEAQQDKSGLPNDRFSAERPEGSISTLTIQRTEQRDSAMYRCASSLSVGVITDTQYFGPGTRLTVL.

This clonotype was seen only a few times. The gene calls are TRBV29-1 and TRBJ2-1, with 13 bases matching TRBD2. V was clipped by 5 bases and J by 6 bases; unmatched bases: 4. The CDR3 spans 14 residues. Germline CDR1 SQVTM, CDR2 ANQGSEA. The CDR3 region has the DNA TGCAGCGTTAGCGGACTAGCGGGAGCCAATGAGCAGTTCTTC. Protein product: CSVSGLAGANEQFF.

The table lists this clonotype with a few counts. This chain connects TRBV7-2 to TRBJ2-7; D is unclear. Germline assignment: CDR1 SGHTA and CDR2 FQGNSA. The CDR3 runs 13 residues. V lost 1 base, J lost 2 bases, and 6 bases lay in between. The CDR3 bases are TGTGCCAGCAGCTTAGACCGACCCTACGAGCAGTACTTC. It specifies CASSLDRPYEQYF.

The CDR3 DNA is TGTGCCAGTAACGCCGGGACAGGCGCTTATGGCTACACCTTC. Its protein is CASNAGTGAYGYTF. This sequence joins TRBV21-1 and TRBJ1-2; the listed D gene, TRBD1, was not tested against the DNA. TRBV21-1 has pseudogene status. The CDR3 has 14 amino acids.